The entry that follows covers one T cell receptor (beta chain) sequence. The second PCR ran roughly 6 to 11 cycles with a sample-barcoded 5' primer and J-beta primers. Every sample returned 2.5 million or more CDR3-containing paired-end reads. TCRdb re-analysed the 5' RACE reads in MiXCR, keeping a single row per CDR3 protein. Among hundreds of thousands of distinct CDR3 sequences listed, around 31% were seen once. The CDR3 covers 15 residues. J gave up 0 bases and V 7 bases, and 8 bases lay outside the gene matches. Germline lookup yields CDR1 DFQATT and CDR2 SNEGSKA (reference sequence). This specimen comes from a study of blood T cells in healthy people across ages. Study summary: Per two T cells, about one barcoded beta molecule was captured through template switching.

Donors each provided about 10 milliliters of peripheral blood. Isolating PBMCs gave at least 6 million of these cells per sample. The chain is built from TRBV20-1 and TRBJ2-4, with 8 bases matching TRBD2. The TCR sequence derives from an elderly woman in good health. Sample: blood. CDR3 DNA sequence: TGCAGTGTTGACGGGGGGGGTATAGCCAAAAACATTCAGTACTTC. Translating it yields CSVDGGGIAKNIQYF.